Following are 29 T cell receptor beta chains from one sample sequenced in a study of T cells in narcolepsy. Measured with immunoSEQ multiplex PCR; TCRdb has only the in-frame clones, and not every one. The sample gives about 21,000 clones, about 90% of which show up once; approximately 1.2% is in the top ten. Input material: CD45RA- memory CD4+ T cells from PBMCs. The receptors were gathered from a human donor with narcolepsy.

The V gene is TRBV7-3, the J gene TRBJ2-5; tentatively, D is TRBD1 (6 bases). V was cut by 0 bases and J by 3 bases, with 8 bases left in between. CDR3 length: 14 residues. Per germline, CDR1 SGHTA and CDR2 FQGTGA. CDR3 sequence: CASSLTGGKETQYF. In DNA, the CDR3 is TGTGCCAGCAGCTTAACAGGGGGAAAAGAGACCCAGTACTTC.

This chain links TRBV4-2 with TRBJ2-3; TRBD1 aligns across 11 bases. The CDR3 length is 16 residues. V dropped 4 bases and J dropped 4; count of bases not matched to a gene: 7. CDR1 is LGHNA and CDR2 is YNFKEQ in the germline V gene. CDR3 residues: CASSPRTGGRSDTQYF. DNA for the CDR3: TGTGCCAGCAGCCCGAGGACAGGGGGCAGGTCAGATACGCAGTATTTT.

In nucleotides, the CDR3 is TGTGCCTGGAACTTGGGGGGCACTGAAGCTTTCTTT. This sequence encodes CAWNLGGTEAFF. J is TRBJ1-1 and V is TRBV30; a possible D gene is TRBD1 (5 bases). V shed 4 bases and J shed 4 bases, with 10 bases lying between them. Germline assignment: CDR1 GTSNPN and CDR2 SVGIG (reference sequence). This CDR3 contains 12 residues.

The rearrangement uses TRBV5-8 and TRBJ1-5, with a tentative D call TRBD1 (5 bases). Germline values: CDR1 SGHTS, CDR2 YDEGEE. The CDR3 spans 17 residues. Trimming pared 2 bases from V and 9 bases from J, leaving 24 bases between. The CDR3 protein is CASSFGSGRGGERPQHF. DNA for the CDR3: TGTGCCAGCAGCTTTGGATCGGGACGGGGAGGTGAGAGGCCCCAGCATTTT.

The chain couples TRBV6-1 to TRBJ2-7, with 11 nucleotides matching TRBD2. Germline loops: CDR1 MNHNS, CDR2 SASEGT. This CDR3 is 15 amino acids long. With V trimmed by 4 bases and J by 8 bases, 10 bases remained unmatched. CDR3: CASSVRLAGGPQQYF. DNA for the CDR3: TGTGCCAGCAGTGTAAGGCTAGCGGGAGGCCCTCAGCAGTACTTC.

CDR3 DNA: TGTGCCAGCAGCCGGGGGACGGGAGTTTACGAGCAGTACTTC. It codes for CASSRGTGVYEQYF. The rearrangement joins TRBV7-2 to TRBJ2-7; D is perhaps TRBD2 (6 bases). V was shortened by 5 bases and J by 4 bases, with 15 bases between the two germline ends. The CDR3 loop spans 14 amino acids. Germline values: CDR1 SGHTA, CDR2 FQGNSA. The full variable domain, with the rest looked up from reference TRBV7-2 and TRBJ2-7, is GAGVSQSPSNKVTEKGKDVELRCDPISGHTALYWYRQSLGQGLEFLIYFQGNSAPDKSGLPSDRFSAERTGGSVSTLTIQRTQQEDSAVYLCASSRGTGVYEQYFGPGTRLTVT.

The rearrangement joins TRBV7-2 to TRBJ2-7; TRBD1 matches at 8 bases. Germline V gene data show CDR1 as SGHTA and CDR2 as FQGNSA. Trimming cost V 5 bases and J 2 bases; bases outside gene matches: 5. The CDR3 loop spans 14 amino acids. The DNA of the CDR3 is TGTGCCAGCAGCATGGGACAGGTTCCCTACGAGCAGTACTTC. It codes for CASSMGQVPYEQYF.

This chain connects TRBV5-6 to TRBJ2-7, with unresolved D. CDR1 and CDR2 from the germline V gene are SGHDT and YYEEEE. Trimming took 0 bases from V and 6 from J, leaving 4 bases between them. The CDR3 runs to 11 residues. The CDR3 coding sequence is TGTGCCAGCAGCTTGGATCGCGAGCAGTACTTC. Residues: CASSLDREQYF. Combining the CDR3 with reference TRBV5-6 and TRBJ2-7 gives the whole variable domain DAGVTQSPTHLIKTRGQQVTLRCSPKSGHDTVSWYQQALGQGPQFIFQYYEEEERQRGNFPDRFSGHQFPNYSSELNVNALLLGDSALYLCASSLDREQYFGPGTRLTVT.

The chain's CDR3 is CASSVGEAGVADTQYF. CDR3 DNA: TGTGCCAGCAGCGTAGGAGAGGCGGGAGTAGCAGATACGCAGTATTTT. The rearrangement joins TRBV9 to TRBJ2-3; 7 bases agree with TRBD2. After removal of 0 bases from V and 4 bases from J, the junction contained 8 bases not matched to a gene. This CDR3 region has 16 residues. CDR1 is SGDLS and CDR2 is YYNGEE in the germline V gene.

The V call is TRBV30, the J call TRBJ2-2; 8 bases align to TRBD1. The CDR3 covers 22 residues. The J segment lost 1 base and the V segment lost 0 bases, leaving 22 bases of the junction unmatched. Germline V gene lookup returns CDR1 GTSNPN and CDR2 SVGIG (reference sequence). This CDR3 is CAWSVRFSRGQVPLKNTGELFF. The DNA of the CDR3 is TGTGCCTGGAGTGTAAGATTTTCCCGGGGACAGGTCCCTTTGAAGAACACCGGGGAGCTGTTTTTT. The full variable domain, rest sourced from reference TRBV30 and TRBJ2-2, is SQTIHQWPATLVQPVGSPLSLECTVEGTSNPNLYWYRQAAGRGLQLLFYSVGIGQISSEVPQNLSASRPQDRQFILSSKKLLLSDSGFYLCAWSVRFSRGQVPLKNTGELFFGEGSRLTVL.

V gene TRBV5-1 combines with J gene TRBJ2-7; D is undetermined. The CDR3 sequence is 12 residues long. CDR1 is SGHRS and CDR2 is YFSETQ in the germline V gene. V was shortened by 3 bases and J by 3 bases, with 7 bases between the two germline ends. This chain's CDR3 is CASSSESYEQYF. The DNA for the CDR3 is TGCGCCAGCAGCTCAGAGAGCTACGAGCAGTACTTC. The full variable domain, its missing parts supplied by reference TRBV5-1 and TRBJ2-7, is KAGVTQTPRYLIKTRGQQVTLSCSPISGHRSVSWYQQTPGQGLQFLFEYFSETQRNKGNFPGRFSGRQFSNSRSEMNVSTLELGDSALYLCASSSESYEQYFGPGTRLTVT.

The rearrangement uses TRBV7-9 and TRBJ2-5; tentatively, D is TRBD2 (5 bases). The DNA end is a closer match to TRBJ2-7, so the J assignment may be wrong. This CDR3 is built from 15 residues. From germline, CDR1 is SEHNR and CDR2 FQNEAQ (reference sequence). The CDR3 DNA reads as TGTGCCAGCAGCTTAGGAGCCGGGATTTCCTACGAGCAGTACTTC. Its protein is CASSLGAGISYEQYF.

The rearrangement links TRBV7-9 to TRBJ2-7; 9 nucleotides line up with TRBD1. Trimming took 4 bases from V and 12 from J; bases not matched to a gene: 19. Germline CDR1 and CDR2: SEHNR and FQNEAQ (reference sequence). The CDR3 is made up of 16 amino acids. CDR3 in amino acids: CASSSRPGQGTHRPYF. The CDR3 nucleotides are TGTGCCAGCAGCTCTCGACCGGGACAGGGAACCCATCGACCGTACTTC.

The chain employs TRBV2 and TRBJ2-5; D is perhaps TRBD1 (6 bases). The germline V gene has CDR1 SNHLY and CDR2 FYNNEI. The CDR3 contains 14 residues. Trimming stripped 4 bases from V and 1 base from J, with 10 bases between. The CDR3 DNA is TGTGCCAGCAGTGGTCGAGGGGGCCAAGAGACCCAGTACTTC. Its protein product is CASSGRGGQETQYF.

V is TRBV5-1 and J is TRBJ2-6; D ambiguous. There are 15 residues in the CDR3. Looked up from germline, CDR1 is SGHRS and CDR2 is YFSETQ. V lost 0 bases to trimming and J lost 0 bases, with 4 bases between them. CDR3 loop: CASSLEASGANVLTF. CDR3 nucleotides: TGCGCCAGCAGCTTGGAAGCCTCTGGGGCCAACGTCCTGACTTTC.

The J gene is TRBJ2-7, the V gene TRBV30, with TRBD2 matching over 8 bases. CDR3 length equals 12 residues. The ends lost 7 bases at V and 3 bases at J; junction bases unmatched: 5. Germline lookup yields CDR1 GTSNPN and CDR2 SVGIG (reference sequence). CDR3 DNA: TGTGCCTCAAGCGGGAGAGACTACGAGCAGTACTTC. Its protein product is CASSGRDYEQYF.

The V call is TRBV10-3, the J call TRBJ2-3; D gene uncertain. There are 13 residues in the CDR3. Looked up from germline, CDR1 is ENHRY and CDR2 is SYGVKD. The germline V and J ends were trimmed by 8 bases and 4 bases, with 13 bases remaining between them. CDR3 in amino acids: CAIASDGADTQYF. CDR3 DNA: TGTGCCATCGCTAGTGATGGGGCAGATACGCAGTATTTT.

This chain connects TRBV28 to TRBJ2-5; D is unresolved. The germline V gene encodes CDR1 MDHEN and CDR2 SYDVKM. Trimming left V 4 bases short and J 5 bases short, with 11 bases between. The CDR3 sequence is 13 residues long. In DNA form, the CDR3 reads TGTGCCAGCAGTTCCCCGACTCCTGAGACCCAGTACTTC. It encodes CASSSPTPETQYF.

The chain is built from TRBV27 and TRBJ1-4; 11 bases agree with TRBD1. The CDR3 covers 16 residues. Germline V gene lookup returns CDR1 MNHEY and CDR2 SMNVEV (reference sequence). The trim removed 2 bases at V and 5 bases at J, leaving 4 bases unmatched. The CDR3 loop reads CASSLLGTGGNEKLFF. CDR3 bases: TGTGCCAGCAGTTTACTTGGGACAGGGGGAAATGAAAAACTGTTTTTT.

The chain couples TRBV2 to TRBJ1-1; TRBD1 is a possible D gene (5 bases). The CDR3 contains 13 residues. Germline CDR1 reads SNHLY; CDR2 reads FYNNEI. V shed 6 bases and J shed 3 bases, with 11 bases lying between them. The chain's CDR3 is CASSVMGDTEAFF. The CDR3 DNA follows: TGTGCCAGCAGCGTGATGGGGGACACTGAAGCTTTCTTT.

The chain has TRBV6-5 and TRBJ1-4; 8 bases fit TRBD1. V lost 3 bases and J lost 3; bases outside the gene matches: 6. CDR3 length equals 16 residues. Germline-derived CDR1 and CDR2 are MNHEY and SVGAGI. CDR3: CASSYSRGLANEKLFF. As DNA, the CDR3 is TGTGCCAGCAGTTATTCCAGGGGGCTGGCTAATGAAAAACTGTTTTTT.

This chain uses TRBV6-1 with TRBJ2-7; 7 bases line up with TRBD2. Germline V gene sequence: CDR1 MNHNS, CDR2 SASEGT. V lost 3 bases and J lost 6; bases outside the gene matches: 5. The CDR3 is 13 amino acids. The CDR3 region is CASSDRWGGEQYF. CDR3 coding DNA: TGTGCCAGCAGTGATAGGTGGGGGGGCGAGCAGTACTTC.

This chain joins TRBV18 and TRBJ1-2; 9 positions agree with TRBD1. The CDR3 extends over 16 amino acids. Germline loops: CDR1 KGHSH, CDR2 LQKENI. Trimming cost V 4 bases and J 4 bases; bases outside gene matches: 10. Here the CDR3 reads CASSLSITGQGYGYTF. The CDR3, as DNA: TGTGCCAGCTCACTCTCGATAACGGGACAGGGCTATGGCTACACCTTC.

This chain links TRBV4-3 with TRBJ1-5; possible D gene TRBD1, 5 bases. Germline V gives CDR1 LGHNA, CDR2 YSLEER. The CDR3 consists of 15 residues. Trimming removed 4 bases from V and 3 bases from J, with 13 bases in between. The CDR3 region is CASSLSGGVNQPQHF. In nucleotides, the CDR3 is TGCGCCAGCAGCCTCAGCGGAGGGGTCAATCAGCCCCAGCATTTT.

The rearrangement joins TRBV11-2 to TRBJ2-7; D is unclear. Germline loops: CDR1 SGHAT, CDR2 FQNNGV. This CDR3 region has 14 residues. Trimming stripped 0 bases from V and 3 bases from J, with 9 bases between. CDR3 sequence (DNA): TGTGCCAGCAGCTTAGATCTGGTGGGCTACGAGCAGTACTTC. The encoded protein is CASSLDLVGYEQYF.

The V gene is TRBV11-3, the J gene TRBJ2-6; 8 nucleotides match TRBD1. Germline loops: CDR1 SGHNT, CDR2 YENEEA. Germline trimming cut 5 bases from V and 4 bases from J; bases unmatched to any gene: 7. This CDR3 comprises 16 residues. CDR3 sequence: CASSGRQGSGANVLTF. Here the CDR3 DNA reads TGTGCCAGCAGCGGCAGACAGGGGTCGGGGGCCAACGTCCTGACTTTC.

This chain joins TRBV5-1 and TRBJ2-1; TRBD2 is a possible D gene (6 bases). Trimming left V 4 bases short and J 16 bases short, with 18 bases between. Germline-derived CDR1 and CDR2 are SGHRS and YFSETQ. The CDR3 is 12 residues long. This CDR3 is CASSGGGLGVFF. CDR3 nucleotides: TGCGCCAGCAGCGGGGGAGGACTCGGTGTATTCTTC.

The table lists this clone with a count of one. This chain connects TRBV5-1 to TRBJ2-3; tentative D call: TRBD1 (6 bases). This CDR3 spans 15 amino acids. The germline V gene encodes CDR1 SGHRS and CDR2 YFSETQ. The V gene lost 4 bases and the J gene lost 1 base, with 13 bases spanning the gap. The CDR3 loop reads CASSQGRTGTDTQYF. The CDR3, as DNA: TGCGCCAGCAGCCAAGGGCGGACAGGCACAGATACGCAGTATTTT.

V and J are TRBV7-8 and TRBJ1-1, with no clear D. The length of the CDR3 is 13 residues. CDR1 and CDR2 from the germline V gene are SGHVS and FQNEAQ. V shed 3 bases and J shed 7 bases, with 12 bases lying between them. The CDR3 sequence: CASSFSLNGEAFF. The CDR3 nucleotides are TGTGCCAGCAGCTTCTCCTTAAATGGTGAAGCTTTCTTT.